The next 30 T cell receptor beta chains were all read from a single sample in a study of blood T cell repertoires in COVID-19. Some clones are missing from TCRdb's copy, which holds only in-frame ones; the method was immunoSEQ multiplex PCR. The table lists about 220,000 clones, roughly 88% of them singletons. The sample taken for sequencing was peripheral blood. The receptors shown here come from a man aged 50-60 years with active or convalescent COVID-19.

Points on this clone: The sample contains more than one DNA sequence encoding this CDR3. The V and J genes are TRBV18 and TRBJ2-1; 7 bases are shared with TRBD1. This CDR3 region has 13 residues. Germline V CDR1 and CDR2: KGHSH, LQKENI. V trimming: 3 bases; J trimming: 4 bases; junction bases outside the gene matches: 0. CDR3 sequence reads: CASSPGQYNEQFF. In DNA, the CDR3 is TGTGCCAGCTCACCGGGACAGTACAATGAGCAGTTCTTC. The entire variable domain, with the rest obtained from reference TRBV18 and TRBJ2-1, is as follows: NAGVMQNPRHLVRRRGQEARLRCSPMKGHSHVYWYRQLPEEGLKFMVYLQKENIIDESGMPKERFSAEFPKEGPSILRIQQVVRGDSAAYFCASSPGQYNEQFFGPGTRLTVL.

The chain uses TRBV7-2 and TRBJ1-5, with 7 nucleotides matching TRBD1. The V and J ends lost 4 bases and 5 bases, in that order; junction bases with no gene match: 8. Per germline, CDR1 SGHTA and CDR2 FQGNSA. The CDR3 runs to 15 residues. The CDR3: CASSSRRGGDQPQHF. The CDR3 region has the DNA TGTGCCAGCAGCTCCCGTAGAGGGGGCGATCAGCCCCAGCATTTT.

J is TRBJ2-3 and V is TRBV7-3; 8 nucleotides agree with TRBD1. The CDR3 spans 14 residues. Germline V gene lookup returns CDR1 SGHTA and CDR2 FQGTGA. J lost 5 bases, V lost 1 base, and 2 bases had no gene match. CDR3 sequence reads: CASSLKGQGDTQYF. The DNA of the CDR3 is TGTGCCAGCAGCTTAAAAGGACAGGGAGATACGCAGTATTTT.

J is TRBJ1-6 and V is TRBV4-3; no firm D call. Looked up from germline, CDR1 is LGHNA and CDR2 is YSLEER. Trimming left V 4 bases short and J 0 bases short, with 7 bases between. There are 15 residues in the CDR3. CDR3 residues: CASSPEVSYNSPLHF. The CDR3, as DNA: TGCGCCAGCAGCCCCGAGGTCTCCTATAATTCACCCCTCCACTTT.

The gene calls are TRBV9 and TRBJ2-2; 7 bases are shared with TRBD2. Germline V gives CDR1 SGDLS, CDR2 YYNGEE. The CDR3 contains 17 residues. J lost 5 bases, V lost 4 bases, and 14 bases had no gene match. In DNA, the CDR3 is TGTGCCAGCAGCCCGACGGGGGAGGGACGGAATACCGGGGAGCTGTTTTTT. It yields the protein CASSPTGEGRNTGELFF.

In its sample, this clone was seen once. The chain couples TRBV5-5 to TRBJ1-1, with D maybe TRBD1 (5 bases). In germline, CDR1 is SGHKS, CDR2 YYEKEE (reference sequence). The CDR3 is 14 amino acids. Trimming pared 4 bases from V and 5 bases from J, leaving 15 bases between. The CDR3 here is CASSSVGGPTEAFF. DNA of the CDR3: TGTGCCAGCAGCAGCGTGGGGGGTCCGACTGAAGCTTTCTTT.

V usage is TRBV6-2 or TRBV6-3 and J usage is TRBJ1-6; 7 bases are shared with TRBD1. V was clipped by 2 bases and J by 7 bases; unmatched bases: 2. Germline lookup yields CDR1 MNHEY and CDR2 SVGEGT. This CDR3 comprises 14 residues. The CDR3 protein is CASSYRTGNSPLHF. The CDR3 DNA follows: TGTGCCAGCAGTTACCGGACAGGAAATTCACCCCTCCACTTT.

The chain employs TRBV21-1 and TRBJ2-1; TRBD2 reflects the table's D call only, with no check against the DNA. TRBV21-1 represents a pseudogene. This CDR3 is 22 amino acids long. CDR3 protein: CASSKALFPGLAGGRSYNEQFF. In nucleotides, the CDR3 is TGTGCCAGCAGCAAAGCGTTATTTCCGGGACTAGCGGGAGGGCGATCCTACAATGAGCAGTTCTTC.

The gene calls are TRBV4-1 and TRBJ1-4; the match to TRBD1 covers 10 bases. Germline CDR1 and CDR2: MGHRA and YSYEKL. The V segment lost 0 bases and the J segment 11 bases; nucleotides outside the gene matches: 9. The CDR3 loop spans 16 amino acids. DNA of the CDR3: TGCGCCAGCAGCCAAGAGGGGACAGGGGCTCTGCGCAAACTGTTTTTT. This gives the protein CASSQEGTGALRKLFF.

V usage is TRBV5-5 and J usage is TRBJ1-2, with unresolved D. Germline V gene lookup returns CDR1 SGHKS and CDR2 YYEKEE (reference sequence). This CDR3 has 15 amino acids. The V gene lost 6 bases and the J gene lost 2 bases, with 17 bases spanning the gap. CDR3 residues: CASMRGGGGNYGYTF. CDR3 in DNA: TGTGCCAGCATGCGAGGTGGAGGTGGAAACTATGGCTACACCTTC. The whole variable domain, remainder taken from reference TRBV5-5 and TRBJ1-2, is DAGVTQSPTHLIKTRGQQVTLRCSPISGHKSVSWYQQVLGQGPQFIFQYYEKEERGRGNFPDRFSARQFPNYSSELNVNALLLGDSALYLCASMRGGGGNYGYTFGSGTRLTVV.

The V and J genes are TRBV4-3 and TRBJ2-7; maybe TRBD1 (6 bases). The CDR3 runs 17 residues. Per germline, CDR1 LGHNA and CDR2 YSLEER. V was cut by 0 bases and J by 1 base, with 16 bases left in between. This CDR3 reads CASSQDRVGGRSYEQYV. In DNA form, the CDR3 reads TGCGCCAGCAGCCAAGATAGGGTAGGGGGACGATCCTACGAGCAGTACGTC.

The rearrangement joins TRBV5-4 to TRBJ2-5, with D maybe TRBD2 (7 bases). The V gene lost 4 bases and the J gene lost 2 bases, with 18 bases spanning the gap. The CDR3 runs 16 residues. Germline values: CDR1 SGHNT, CDR2 YYREEE (reference sequence). This chain's CDR3 is CASSQGGALGQETQYF. CDR3 coding DNA: TGTGCCAGCAGCCAAGGGGGGGCCCTGGGGCAAGAGACCCAGTACTTC.

The V and J genes are TRBV6-6 and TRBJ2-1; maybe TRBD1 (6 bases). The V end was cut by 2 bases, the J end by 14 bases, with 13 bases between. The CDR3 length is 12 residues. Germline V CDR1 and CDR2: MNHNY, SVGAGI (reference sequence). The CDR3 DNA reads as TGTGCCAGCAGTTACACACAGGGTGACGAGTTCTTC. Amino acid sequence: CASSYTQGDEFF.

The J gene is TRBJ2-3, the V gene TRBV4-3; the match to TRBD2 covers 7 bases. V was clipped by 0 bases and J by 1 base; unmatched bases: 4. The germline CDR1 and CDR2 sequences are LGHNA and YSLEER. CDR3 length equals 16 residues. Here the CDR3 reads CASSQEGGSRTDTQYF. Written as DNA, the CDR3 is TGCGCCAGCAGCCAAGAAGGCGGGAGCCGCACAGATACGCAGTATTTT.

The CDR3 nucleotides read TGCGCCAGCAGCTTCCTGGGACAGGCCTACAATGAGCAGTTCTTC. Protein: CASSFLGQAYNEQFF. The V gene is TRBV5-1, the J gene TRBJ2-1, with 8 nucleotides matching TRBD1. V lost 2 bases to trimming and J lost 2 bases; unmatched junction nucleotides: 3. Per the germline V gene, CDR1 is SGHRS and CDR2 is YFSETQ. This CDR3 contains 15 residues. Full variable domain (outside the CDR3, taken from reference TRBV5-1 and TRBJ2-1): KAGVTQTPRYLIKTRGQQVTLSCSPISGHRSVSWYQQTPGQGLQFLFEYFSETQRNKGNFPGRFSGRQFSNSRSEMNVSTLELGDSALYLCASSFLGQAYNEQFFGPGTRLTVL.

This chain uses TRBV3-1 (or the pseudogene TRBV3-2) with TRBJ2-3, with TRBD2 identical over 11 bases. From germline, CDR1 is LGHDT and CDR2 YNNKEL (reference sequence). The CDR3 loop spans 17 amino acids. V gave up 0 bases and J gave up 2 bases; unmatched junction bases: 4. CDR3 in amino acids: CASSQDPSGRITDTQYF. The CDR3 DNA is TGTGCCAGCAGCCAAGATCCTAGCGGGAGGATCACAGATACGCAGTATTTT.

J is TRBJ1-2 and V is TRBV19; 7 bases fit TRBD1. V lost 3 bases to trimming and J lost 0 bases; unmatched junction nucleotides: 4. Germline CDR1 LNHDA, CDR2 SQIVND (reference sequence). This CDR3 comprises 15 residues. CDR3 nucleotides: TGTGCCAGTAGTATCTACGGGACAGCTAACTATGGCTACACCTTC. Amino acids: CASSIYGTANYGYTF.

This clone occurred a few times. V and J are TRBV6-5 and TRBJ1-4; maybe TRBD1 (6 bases). Germline lookup yields CDR1 MNHEY and CDR2 SVGAGI. Trimming pared 10 bases from V and 6 bases from J, leaving 15 bases between. This CDR3 contains 13 residues. For the CDR3, the DNA is TGTGCCATTGAGGCAGGGGTGGATGAAAAACTGTTTTTT. It encodes CAIEAGVDEKLFF.

The chain uses TRBV6-1 and TRBJ1-5; D possibly corresponds to TRBD1 (5 bases). Germline CDR1 and CDR2: MNHNS and SASEGT. Trimming stripped 3 bases from V and 6 bases from J, with 15 bases between. This CDR3 is built from 15 residues. In nucleotides, the CDR3 is TGTGCCAGCAGTGATTTTAGGGGCGGCGGTCAGCCCCAGCATTTT. Translating gives CASSDFRGGGQPQHF.

The chain combines TRBV9 with TRBJ2-1, with 7 bases identical to TRBD2. Germline lookup yields CDR1 SGDLS and CDR2 YYNGEE. The CDR3 consists of 15 residues. J gave up 2 bases and V 0 bases, and 2 bases lay outside the gene matches. The CDR3 region has the DNA TGTGCCAGCAGCGTAGGGGGAGGGCCCTACAATGAGCAGTTCTTC. This codes for CASSVGGGPYNEQFF. The full variable domain, completed using reference TRBV9 and TRBJ2-1, is DSGVTQTPKHLITATGQRVTLRCSPRSGDLSVYWYQQSLDQGLQFLIQYYNGEERAKGNILERFSAQQFPDLHSELNLSSLELGDSALYFCASSVGGGPYNEQFFGPGTRLTVL.

This chain uses TRBV11-3 with TRBJ1-1; D unresolved. Trimming left V 1 base short and J 1 base short, with 7 bases between. Germline CDR1 SGHNT, CDR2 YENEEA. This CDR3 has 14 residues. The CDR3 sequence is CASSLGAGNTEAFF. CDR3 nucleotides: TGTGCCAGCAGCTTAGGGGCGGGGAACACTGAAGCTTTCTTT.

The rearrangement joins TRBV29-1 to TRBJ2-5, with TRBD1 matching over 8 bases. This CDR3 comprises 11 residues. In germline, CDR1 is SQVTM, CDR2 ANQGSEA. Unmatched junction bases numbered 2, after V lost 7 bases and J lost 4 bases. The chain's CDR3 is CSATGGETQYF. CDR3 nucleotides: TGCAGCGCAACAGGGGGAGAGACCCAGTACTTC.

This clone was detected once. CDR3 nucleotides: TGTGCCAGCAGCTTAGAGCATGAGCAGTTCTTC. This gives the protein CASSLEHEQFF. V gene TRBV7-9 combines with J gene TRBJ2-1; unclear D gene. Germline-derived CDR1 and CDR2 are SEHNR and FQNEAQ (reference sequence). The CDR3 consists of 11 residues. Trimming left V 1 base short and J 8 bases short, with 3 bases between. The whole variable domain, remainder taken from reference TRBV7-9 and TRBJ2-1, is DTGVSQNPRHKITKRGQNVTFRCDPISEHNRLYWYRQTLGQGPEFLTYFQNEAQLEKSRLLSDRFSAERPKGSFSTLEIQRTEQGDSAMYLCASSLEHEQFFGPGTRLTVL.

This clone was counted once. The chain carries TRBV9 and TRBJ1-2; D unresolved. V lost 0 bases and J lost 1, with 7 bases in between. The V gene's germline CDR1 is SGDLS and CDR2 YYNGEE. The CDR3 runs 14 residues. DNA for the CDR3: TGTGCCAGCAGCGTAGGCACAGATAACTATGGCTACACCTTC. This sequence encodes CASSVGTDNYGYTF.

The chain uses TRBV3-1 (or the pseudogene TRBV3-2) and TRBJ2-7, with D possibly TRBD1 on 5 matching bases. Trimming stripped 0 bases from V and 3 bases from J, with 12 bases between. The CDR3 covers 15 residues. Germline V gene data show CDR1 as LGHDT and CDR2 as YNNKEL (reference sequence). The CDR3 sequence is CASSQDVQGFYEQYF. In DNA form, the CDR3 reads TGTGCCAGCAGCCAAGATGTGCAGGGATTCTACGAGCAGTACTTC.

The chain employs TRBV4-2 and TRBJ1-3; unclear D gene. V gave up 0 bases and J gave up 4 bases, with 10 bases separating them. Germline CDR1 and CDR2: LGHNA and YNFKEQ. The CDR3 sequence is 15 residues long. CDR3 DNA: TGTGCCAGCAGCCAAGAGCCCGGGGTGGGAAACACCATATATTTT. This encodes CASSQEPGVGNTIYF.

The V gene is TRBV7-2, the J gene TRBJ2-1; a possible D gene is TRBD1 (5 bases). Germline-derived CDR1 and CDR2 are SGHTA and FQGNSA. This CDR3 has 14 amino acids. The V and J ends lost 2 bases and 6 bases respectively, with 11 bases between them. This CDR3 reads CASSLFQGGNEQFF. The CDR3 nucleotides are TGTGCCAGCAGCTTATTTCAGGGTGGCAATGAGCAGTTCTTC.

This clone was observed once. The chain carries TRBV9 and TRBJ2-2; 8 bases align to TRBD1. The germline V gene has CDR1 SGDLS and CDR2 YYNGEE. CDR3 length: 16 amino acids. The V and J ends lost 3 bases and 7 bases, in that order; junction bases with no gene match: 11. CDR3 coding DNA: TGTGCCAGCAGCGCTTGGGGACAGGTCCTAGGCGGGGAGCTGTTTTTT. The encoded protein is CASSAWGQVLGGELFF.

The rearrangement links TRBV5-1 to TRBJ1-1; D may be TRBD1 (5 bases). This CDR3 comprises 17 residues. Deletions cut 0 bases from V and 0 bases from J, with 15 bases between. Germline-derived CDR1 and CDR2 are SGHRS and YFSETQ. The CDR3 loop is CASSLASAQGMNTEAFF. In DNA, the CDR3 is TGCGCCAGCAGCTTGGCCTCCGCCCAGGGAATGAACACTGAAGCTTTCTTT. Full variable domain (remainder filled in from reference TRBV5-1 and TRBJ1-1): KAGVTQTPRYLIKTRGQQVTLSCSPISGHRSVSWYQQTPGQGLQFLFEYFSETQRNKGNFPGRFSGRQFSNSRSEMNVSTLELGDSALYLCASSLASAQGMNTEAFFGQGTRLTVV.

The rearrangement uses TRBV19 and TRBJ2-7, with TRBD1 identical over 10 bases. V shed 9 bases and J 6 bases; nucleotides not matched to a gene: 14. Germline V gene sequence: CDR1 LNHDA, CDR2 SQIVND (reference sequence). The CDR3 totals 15 residues. The DNA of the CDR3 is TGTGCCAGAACCCGACAGGGGGCGCGAGTCTGCGAGCAGTACGTC. It specifies CARTRQGARVCEQYV.